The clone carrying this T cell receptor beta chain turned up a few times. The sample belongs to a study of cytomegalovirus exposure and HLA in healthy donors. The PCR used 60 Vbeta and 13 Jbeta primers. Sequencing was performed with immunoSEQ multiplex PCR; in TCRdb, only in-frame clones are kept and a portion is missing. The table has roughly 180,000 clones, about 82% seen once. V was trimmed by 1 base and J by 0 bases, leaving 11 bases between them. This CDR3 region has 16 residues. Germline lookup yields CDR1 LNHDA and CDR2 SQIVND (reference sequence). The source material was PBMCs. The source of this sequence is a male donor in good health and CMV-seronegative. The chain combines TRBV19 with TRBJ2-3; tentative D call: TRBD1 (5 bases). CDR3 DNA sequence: TGTGCCAGTAGTATAGGGAGACAGACTAGCACAGATACGCAGTATTTT. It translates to CASSIGRQTSTDTQYF.